Following are 20 T cell receptor beta chains from one sample sequenced in a study of cytomegalovirus exposure and HLA in healthy donors. The PCR contained 60 Vbeta and 13 Jbeta primers. Profiled with immunoSEQ multiplex PCR; TCRdb holds only in-frame clones, not every one. This sample has approximately 180,000 clones, with around 75% found just once. Sequenced: PBMCs. These receptors were collected from a male donor in good health and CMV-seronegative.

The rearrangement uses TRBV28 and TRBJ1-5; D not certain. The V end lost 5 bases, the J end lost 2 bases, and 10 bases lay between the germline ends. The CDR3 is 14 residues long. Germline V gives CDR1 MDHEN, CDR2 SYDVKM. The DNA for the CDR3 is TGTGCCAGCAGTCCTAGGGAGGGCAATCAGCCCCAGCATTTT. Encoded protein: CASSPREGNQPQHF. The entire variable domain, with the rest obtained from reference TRBV28 and TRBJ1-5, is as follows: DVKVTQSSRYLVKRTGEKVFLECVQDMDHENMFWYRQDPGLGLRLIYFSYDVKMKEKGDIPEGYSVSREKKERFSLILESASTNQTSMYLCASSPREGNQPQHFGDGTRLSIL.

V and J are TRBV5-8 and TRBJ1-5; 8 positions agree with TRBD1. The CDR3 has 14 amino acids. Germline values: CDR1 SGHTS, CDR2 YDEGEE. The junction had 2 bases not matched to a gene; V was cut back by 0 bases and J by 6 bases. Here the CDR3 DNA reads TGTGCCAGCAGCTTGGGACAGGGGAGTCAGCCCCAGCATTTT. Translating gives CASSLGQGSQPQHF.

This chain joins TRBV6-5 and TRBJ1-5; 10 bases agree with TRBD1. Unmatched junction bases numbered 6, after V lost 4 bases and J lost 3 bases. The CDR3 loop spans 16 amino acids. CDR1 MNHEY and CDR2 SVGAGI come from the germline V gene. CDR3 nucleotide sequence: TGTGCCAGCAGTTCCCGGACAGGGGGTTTCAATCAGCCCCAGCATTTT. As protein: CASSSRTGGFNQPQHF.

The chain links TRBV28 to TRBJ1-5; D is unresolved. This CDR3 has 15 residues. Germline CDR1 reads MDHEN; CDR2 reads SYDVKM. V dropped 3 bases and J dropped 1 base, with 10 bases sitting between them. CDR3 in DNA: TGTGCCAGCAGTTTTGAGGGAGGGAGCAATCAGCCCCAGCATTTT. This codes for CASSFEGGSNQPQHF.

This clone has only one observation. The V and J genes are TRBV19 and TRBJ1-1; D is ambiguous. The germline V and J ends were trimmed by 3 bases and 6 bases, with 11 bases remaining between them. The germline V gene has CDR1 LNHDA and CDR2 SQIVND (reference sequence). CDR3 size: 13 residues. This CDR3 is CASSITLGPEAFF. CDR3 coding DNA: TGTGCCAGTAGTATCACCCTTGGCCCTGAAGCTTTCTTT.

The rearrangement links TRBV7-2 to TRBJ2-2; a possible D gene is TRBD2 (5 bases). V was pared by 5 bases and J by 4 bases, with 23 bases between. The length of the CDR3 is 18 residues. CDR1 is SGHTA and CDR2 is FQGNSA in the germline V gene. CDR3 coding DNA: TGTGCCAGCAGCCTCTCCGCTTTGCGGGCGACGGGCACCGGGGAGCTGTTTTTT. Encoded protein: CASSLSALRATGTGELFF.

The J gene is TRBJ2-5, the V gene TRBV30; the D gene is possibly TRBD2 (5 bases). V lost 2 bases and J lost 6, with 13 bases in between. Germline loops: CDR1 GTSNPN, CDR2 SVGIG (reference sequence). The CDR3 extends over 13 amino acids. The CDR3 is CAWSRAELKTQYF. The CDR3, as DNA: TGTGCCTGGAGTCGAGCGGAGTTAAAGACCCAGTACTTC.

The chain is built from TRBV4-1 and TRBJ1-6, with TRBD1 identical over 7 bases. V gave up 2 bases and J gave up 10 bases; unmatched junction bases: 8. CDR1 and CDR2 from the germline V gene are MGHRA and YSYEKL. The CDR3 has 15 amino acids. This chain's CDR3 is CASSQPDREQSPLHF. The CDR3, as DNA: TGCGCCAGCAGCCAACCCGACAGGGAGCAGTCACCCCTCCACTTT.

This chain uses TRBV5-1 with TRBJ2-3; D uncertain. V was pared by 0 bases and J by 3 bases, with 8 bases between. The CDR3 is 14 residues long. The germline V gene encodes CDR1 SGHRS and CDR2 YFSETQ. The DNA for the CDR3 is TGCGCCAGCAGCTTGGTATCTCGGACAGATACGCAGTATTTT. The encoded protein is CASSLVSRTDTQYF.

In its sample, this clone was seen a few times. The rearrangement uses TRBV15 and TRBJ2-1; D might be TRBD2 (5 bases). The CDR3 spans 14 residues. The germline CDR1 and CDR2 sequences are LNHNV and YYDKDF (reference sequence). Trimming shortened V by 1 base and J by 12 bases, and 16 bases separated the two germline ends. The CDR3 DNA reads as TGTGCCACCAGCAGAGTTCAGGACTCCTCGGGGCAGTTCTTC. Its translation is CATSRVQDSSGQFF.

Only a few counts were recorded for this clone. The genes are TRBV10-3 and TRBJ1-1; the match to TRBD1 covers 11 bases. This CDR3 has 12 amino acids. The junction had 2 bases not matched to a gene; V was cut back by 9 bases and J by 5 bases. Germline values: CDR1 ENHRY, CDR2 SYGVKD. CDR3 in DNA: TGTGCCATTCGGGACAGGGGGACTGAAGCTTTCTTT. It specifies CAIRDRGTEAFF.

This clone was detected once. The V and J genes are TRBV6-5 and TRBJ2-7, with D perhaps matching TRBD2 (6 bases). Trimming took 5 bases from V and 0 from J, leaving 11 bases between them. Germline V gives CDR1 MNHEY, CDR2 SVGAGI. The CDR3 has 14 residues. CDR3 amino acids: CASSSGLSSYEQYF. The DNA for the CDR3 is TGTGCCAGCAGTAGCGGGCTTAGCTCCTACGAGCAGTACTTC.

Here the CDR3 reads CASTRVPPYNSYNSPLHF. The CDR3 region has the DNA TGTGCCAGCACCAGGGTTCCTCCATATAACTCCTATAATTCACCCCTCCACTTT. This sequence joins TRBV27 and TRBJ1-6, with a possible D match to TRBD1 (5 bases). The CDR3 spans 18 residues. Between the trimmed V and J ends, which lost 7 bases and 0 bases, there was a span of 19 bases. Germline assignment: CDR1 MNHEY and CDR2 SMNVEV (reference sequence).

This clone was observed a single time. J is TRBJ1-3 and V is TRBV15; TRBD1 aligns across 7 bases. With V trimmed by 1 base and J by 8 bases, 8 bases remained unmatched. In germline, CDR1 is LNHNV, CDR2 YYDKDF (reference sequence). The CDR3 sequence is 15 residues long. The chain's CDR3 is CATSRVGQAGDTIYF. The CDR3 DNA sequence: TGTGCCACCAGCAGAGTTGGACAGGCCGGGGACACCATATATTTT.

V and J are TRBV9 and TRBJ1-2; 10 bases are a match to TRBD1. V dropped 4 bases and J dropped 4; count of bases not matched to a gene: 13. CDR1 SGDLS and CDR2 YYNGEE come from the germline V gene. The CDR3 totals 17 residues. CDR3 region: CASSRQEGTGATYGYTF. CDR3 nucleotide sequence: TGTGCCAGCAGCCGTCAGGAAGGGACAGGGGCTACCTATGGCTACACCTTC.

In nucleotides, the CDR3 is TGTGCCAGCAGCTCGACAGGGAACTATGGCTACACCTTC. It is translated as CASSSTGNYGYTF. The chain combines TRBV7-9 with TRBJ1-2; 7 bases align to TRBD1. Trimming took 4 bases from V and 2 from J; bases not matched to a gene: 1. Germline values: CDR1 SEHNR, CDR2 FQNEAQ (reference sequence). The CDR3 spans 13 residues. Looking up the rest from reference TRBV7-9 and TRBJ1-2 gives the full variable domain: DTGVSQNPRHKITKRGQNVTFRCDPISEHNRLYWYRQTLGQGPEFLTYFQNEAQLEKSRLLSDRFSAERPKGSFSTLEIQRTEQGDSAMYLCASSSTGNYGYTFGSGTRLTVV.

The rearrangement links TRBV2 to TRBJ2-7, with 14 bases lining up with TRBD2. The CDR3 runs 18 residues. V was clipped by 5 bases and J by 0 bases; unmatched bases: 9. Germline loops: CDR1 SNHLY, CDR2 FYNNEI. CDR3 DNA sequence: TGTGCCAGCAGTATAACCGGGACTAGCGGGAGAGGCTCCTACGAGCAGTACTTC. Amino acid sequence: CASSITGTSGRGSYEQYF.

The V call is TRBV28, the J call TRBJ1-2; D is possibly TRBD1 (6 bases). Germline CDR1 reads MDHEN; CDR2 reads SYDVKM. V was pared by 3 bases and J by 1 base, with 15 bases between. The CDR3 length is 16 residues. The CDR3 DNA reads as TGTGCCAGCAGTTTGACAACAGGGTGGGTTAACTATGGCTACACCTTC. It is translated as CASSLTTGWVNYGYTF.

This clone was counted once. The chain joins TRBV6-6 to TRBJ2-5; D possibly corresponds to TRBD1 (5 bases). The J call may be faulty, since TRBJ2-7 better matches the DNA end. CDR1 MNHNY and CDR2 SVGAGI come from the germline V gene (reference sequence). The length of the CDR3 is 12 residues. The CDR3 here is CASTDSSYEQYF. The CDR3 DNA sequence: TGTGCCAGCACCGACAGCTCCTACGAGCAGTACTTC.

The CDR3 DNA reads as TGTGCCAGCAGTCCCATTGACAGGAGCACAGATACGCAGTATTTT. Its translation: CASSPIDRSTDTQYF. This chain joins TRBV27 and TRBJ2-3, with D perhaps matching TRBD1 (6 bases). This CDR3 is built from 15 residues. Per the germline V gene, CDR1 is MNHEY and CDR2 is SMNVEV (reference sequence). Trimming stripped 5 bases from V and 0 bases from J, with 12 bases between.